A single sample gave rise to the 29 T cell receptor beta chains below, sequenced in a study of blood T cell repertoires in COVID-19. Sequencing was performed with immunoSEQ multiplex PCR; in TCRdb, only in-frame clones are kept and a portion is missing. This table has about 250,000 clones, 87% appearing once. Sequencing was carried out using PBMCs or T cells enriched from blood (not recorded which). Every receptor here comes from a woman in her 30s with acute COVID-19.

The chain combines TRBV5-1 with TRBJ1-6; the D gene is possibly TRBD1 (5 bases). CDR1 is SGHRS, CDR2 YFSETQ, per germline. V lost 0 bases to trimming and J lost 11 bases, with 9 bases between them. The CDR3 extends over 13 amino acids. CDR3 amino acids: CASSLGGGAPLHF. CDR3 coding DNA: TGCGCCAGCAGCTTGGGCGGGGGGGCACCCCTCCACTTT.

The chain uses TRBV18 and TRBJ1-1; 7 bases line up with TRBD1. The J segment lost 0 bases and the V segment lost 3 bases, leaving 7 bases of the junction unmatched. This CDR3 spans 16 amino acids. Germline V gene lookup returns CDR1 KGHSH and CDR2 LQKENI. Here the CDR3 DNA reads TGTGCCAGCTCACCGCTTCGACAGGGTTTGAACACTGAAGCTTTCTTT. This gives the protein CASSPLRQGLNTEAFF.

The gene calls are TRBV6-5 and TRBJ2-7; 7 nucleotides line up with TRBD1. The CDR3 covers 15 residues. Trimming removed 7 bases from V and 3 bases from J; junction bases left unmatched: 12. The germline CDR1 and CDR2 sequences are MNHEY and SVGAGI. This CDR3 is CASKTLDRDFYEQYF. CDR3 bases: TGTGCCAGCAAGACCCTCGACAGGGATTTCTACGAGCAGTACTTC.

Concerning this clone itself: The junction shows a germline mismatch at one end, possibly a read error. The J gene is TRBJ2-1, the V gene TRBV7-9, with D possibly being TRBD2 (6 bases). This CDR3 is built from 18 residues. CDR1 and CDR2 (germline): SEHNR, FQNEAQ (reference sequence). In DNA form, the CDR3 reads TGTGCCAGCAGCGGAGGACCCGGGACTCATTATTCCTCCAATGAGCAGTTCTTC. Translation gives CASSGGPGTHYSSNEQFF. Drawing the rest from reference TRBV7-9 and TRBJ2-1, the complete variable domain is DTGVSQNPRHKITKRGQNVTFRCDPISEHNRLYWYRQTLGQGPEFLTYFQNEAQLEKSRLLSDRFSAERPKGSFSTLEIQRTEQGDSAMYLCASSGGPGTHYSSNEQFFGPGTRLTVL.

The chain has TRBV2 and TRBJ2-1; D possibly corresponds to TRBD2 (6 bases). CDR1 is SNHLY, CDR2 FYNNEI, per germline. The CDR3 totals 13 residues. The V end lost 4 bases, the J end lost 7 bases, and 11 bases lay between the germline ends. CDR3 amino acids: CASSVTRYNEQFF. In DNA form, the CDR3 reads TGTGCCAGCAGTGTGACTAGGTATAATGAGCAGTTCTTC.

This chain uses TRBV28 with TRBJ1-5; D possibly corresponds to TRBD1 (5 bases). CDR3 length equals 17 residues. V lost 8 bases and J lost 6, with 26 bases in between. From germline, CDR1 is MDHEN and CDR2 SYDVKM. The CDR3 DNA reads as TGTGCCAGCCTCTCGGGCCTAGGCTTTGTCCAGGGTCAGCCCCAGCATTTT. Protein sequence: CASLSGLGFVQGQPQHF. Using reference TRBV28 and TRBJ1-5 for the parts outside the CDR3, the full variable domain is DVKVTQSSRYLVKRTGEKVFLECVQDMDHENMFWYRQDPGLGLRLIYFSYDVKMKEKGDIPEGYSVSREKKERFSLILESASTNQTSMYLCASLSGLGFVQGQPQHFGDGTRLSIL.

The J gene is TRBJ1-6, the V gene TRBV19; 9 bases align to TRBD1. CDR3 length: 14 residues. Trimming removed 5 bases from V and 7 bases from J; junction bases left unmatched: 3. The germline V gene has CDR1 LNHDA and CDR2 SQIVND (reference sequence). As DNA, the CDR3 is TGTGCCAGTAGTCAACAGGGGGCGAATTCACCCCTCCACTTT. This sequence encodes CASSQQGANSPLHF.

This chain uses TRBV6-1 with TRBJ2-1; TRBD1 matches at 10 bases. V shed 2 bases, J shed 1 base, and the junction held 14 bases outside the gene matches. CDR3 length: 20 residues. Germline assignment: CDR1 MNHNS and CDR2 SASEGT. CDR3 in amino acids: CASSELWTGGSVGSYNEQFF. The CDR3 nucleotides are TGTGCCAGCAGTGAATTGTGGACAGGGGGATCAGTGGGGTCCTACAATGAGCAGTTCTTC.

The V and J genes are TRBV5-5 and TRBJ2-2, with TRBD1 matching 10 bases. V gave up 10 bases and J gave up 3 bases; unmatched junction bases: 3. CDR1 and CDR2 from the germline V gene are SGHKS and YYEKEE (reference sequence). CDR3 length: 13 amino acids. CDR3 protein: CAGGQGYTGELFF. CDR3 in DNA: TGTGCCGGGGGACAGGGGTACACCGGGGAGCTGTTTTTT.

This clone was counted a single time. The chain recombines TRBV28 with TRBJ1-4; TRBD1 might be the D (6 bases). V was clipped by 4 bases and J by 3 bases, with 15 bases between them. CDR1 is MDHEN, CDR2 SYDVKM, per germline. The CDR3 spans 16 residues. The chain's CDR3 is CASSSEITGSNEKLFF. The CDR3 DNA reads TGTGCCAGCAGTTCGGAGATTACAGGGTCTAATGAAAAACTGTTTTTT.

CDR3 residues: CASSLAQGRDTQYF. The CDR3 DNA reads as TGCGCCAGCAGCTTGGCACAGGGCCGAGATACGCAGTATTTT. This sequence joins TRBV5-1 and TRBJ2-3; D is possibly TRBD1 (6 bases). The CDR3 sequence is 14 residues long. The germline V gene encodes CDR1 SGHRS and CDR2 YFSETQ. Trimming removed 0 bases from V and 5 bases from J, with 10 bases in between.

The V and J genes are TRBV19 and TRBJ2-1, with D possibly being TRBD1 (6 bases). Germline CDR1 LNHDA, CDR2 SQIVND (reference sequence). V lost 6 bases to trimming and J lost 0 bases, with 12 bases between them. The CDR3 length is 15 residues. The CDR3 region has the DNA TGTGCCAGTAGGCCAGACAGGAGCTCCTACAATGAGCAGTTCTTC. Its protein is CASRPDRSSYNEQFF.

This chain joins TRBV12-5 and TRBJ2-7; the match to TRBD1 covers 9 bases. Trimming removed 5 bases from V and 5 bases from J; junction bases left unmatched: 7. Germline V gives CDR1 LGHNT, CDR2 FRNRAP. The CDR3 has 14 amino acids. CDR3 sequence reads: CASGHGTGSNEQYF. The CDR3 DNA follows: TGTGCTAGTGGTCACGGGACAGGGAGCAACGAGCAGTACTTC. The full variable domain, completed using reference TRBV12-5 and TRBJ2-7, is DARVTQTPRHKVTEMGQEVTMRCQPILGHNTVFWYRQTMMQGLELLAYFRNRAPLDDSGMPKDRFSAEMPDATLATLKIQPSEPRDSAVYFCASGHGTGSNEQYFGPGTRLTVT.

This clone occurred once. The V call is TRBV9, the J call TRBJ1-6; 8 bases match TRBD1. Germline V gene data show CDR1 as SGDLS and CDR2 as YYNGEE. Trimming removed 4 bases from V and 13 bases from J; junction bases left unmatched: 7. This CDR3 has 13 amino acids. CDR3 in amino acids: CASSQGQGAPLHF. CDR3 DNA: TGTGCCAGCAGCCAAGGACAGGGAGCCCCCCTCCACTTT. The whole variable domain, remainder taken from reference TRBV9 and TRBJ1-6, is DSGVTQTPKHLITATGQRVTLRCSPRSGDLSVYWYQQSLDQGLQFLIQYYNGEERAKGNILERFSAQQFPDLHSELNLSSLELGDSALYFCASSQGQGAPLHFGNGTRLTVT.

This clone turned up a few times. This chain uses TRBV5-8 with TRBJ2-1, with D maybe TRBD1 (5 bases). The V end was cut by 0 bases, the J end by 4 bases, with 11 bases between. Germline V CDR1 and CDR2: SGHTS, YDEGEE. The CDR3 contains 15 residues. The DNA of the CDR3 is TGTGCCAGCAGCTTGGGGCAGGGTCGGTACAATGAGCAGTTCTTC. It is translated as CASSLGQGRYNEQFF.

J is TRBJ1-1 and V is TRBV28; D is undetermined. The CDR3 has 15 amino acids. V lost 3 bases and J lost 0, with 11 bases in between. CDR1 and CDR2 from the germline V gene are MDHEN and SYDVKM. Written as DNA, the CDR3 is TGTGCCAGCAGTTTTGGGAGTCTACTGAACACTGAAGCTTTCTTT. Translation gives CASSFGSLLNTEAFF.

The chain employs TRBV7-9 and TRBJ2-3; 12 bases match TRBD2. This CDR3 is 14 amino acids long. The J segment lost 14 bases and the V segment lost 8 bases, leaving 14 bases of the junction unmatched. The germline V gene has CDR1 SEHNR and CDR2 FQNEAQ (reference sequence). Here the CDR3 reads CASSTSGSLLTVYF. DNA for the CDR3: TGTGCCAGCTCGACTAGCGGGAGCCTATTAACGGTGTATTTT.

The chain is built from TRBV6-5 and TRBJ1-1; possibly TRBD1 for D (5 bases). The germline gives CDR1 MNHEY, CDR2 SVGAGI. Trimming took off 5 bases at V and 8 bases at J, with 15 bases between the two ends. CDR3 length: 13 residues. The CDR3 loop reads CASSLFRASEAFF. The CDR3 nucleotides are TGTGCCAGCAGTCTTTTCAGGGCCTCAGAAGCTTTCTTT.

In this sample, this clone turned up once. The chain is built from TRBV11-3 and TRBJ2-1, with no clear D. CDR3 length: 14 amino acids. V was clipped by 5 bases and J by 12 bases, with 20 bases between them. Germline-derived CDR1 and CDR2 are SGHNT and YENEEA. DNA for the CDR3: TGTGCCAGCAGCGATCAAGCCGGGTCGATCCGGCAGTTCTTC. It specifies CASSDQAGSIRQFF.

This chain uses TRBV28 with TRBJ1-1, with a tentative D call TRBD1 (5 bases). Germline lookup yields CDR1 MDHEN and CDR2 SYDVKM. This CDR3 has 12 amino acids. The ends were cut back, 8 bases at V and 14 bases at J, with 21 bases in the middle. CDR3 sequence (DNA): TGTGCCAGCGGGGAGCGCGGGGCCCGGGGGTTCTTT. It yields the protein CASGERGARGFF.

J is TRBJ1-1 and V is TRBV11-3; 7 bases are shared with TRBD1. Germline trimming cut 5 bases from V and 3 bases from J; bases unmatched to any gene: 3. This CDR3 is 13 amino acids long. Germline V gene lookup returns CDR1 SGHNT and CDR2 YENEEA. The CDR3 region is CASSRGQDTEAFF. The CDR3, as DNA: TGTGCCAGCAGCCGAGGACAGGACACTGAAGCTTTCTTT.

This chain uses TRBV9 with TRBJ1-4; D is unresolved. The V and J ends lost 4 bases and 5 bases respectively, with 18 bases between them. CDR1 and CDR2 (germline): SGDLS, YYNGEE. CDR3 length: 16 amino acids. CDR3 nucleotide sequence: TGTGCCAGCAGCCTTAGTAGCCGGGTACAAAATGAAAAACTGTTTTTT. Amino acid sequence: CASSLSSRVQNEKLFF.

V and J are TRBV27 and TRBJ1-3; 7 bases are a match to TRBD1. Germline V gene sequence: CDR1 MNHEY, CDR2 SMNVEV (reference sequence). This CDR3 is built from 13 residues. J gave up 4 bases and V 8 bases, and 5 bases lay outside the gene matches. CDR3 in amino acids: CASASGQGNTIYF. CDR3 DNA: TGTGCCAGCGCATCGGGACAGGGAAACACCATATATTTT.

V gene TRBV20-1 combines with J gene TRBJ2-1; D is unclear. V shed 6 bases and J shed 7 bases, with 7 bases lying between them. This CDR3 has 10 residues. Germline lookup yields CDR1 DFQATT and CDR2 SNEGSKA (reference sequence). CDR3 nucleotides: TGCAGTGCATTTATAAATGAGCAGTTCTTC. This encodes CSAFINEQFF.

The gene calls are TRBV19 and TRBJ2-3, with 12 bases matching TRBD2. This CDR3 spans 15 amino acids. Germline CDR1 is LNHDA and CDR2 is SQIVND (reference sequence). Unmatched junction bases numbered 3, after V lost 6 bases and J lost 2 bases. This CDR3 reads CASRRTSGTTDTQYF. In DNA, the CDR3 is TGTGCCAGTAGACGGACTAGCGGGACCACAGATACGCAGTATTTT.

The DNA of the CDR3 is TGTGCCAGCAGCTTACCGACCGGGACAGGGAGTGATTCACCCCTCCACTTT. Protein: CASSLPTGTGSDSPLHF. The chain couples TRBV7-9 to TRBJ1-6, with TRBD1 identical over 9 bases. The CDR3 loop spans 17 amino acids. Germline assignment: CDR1 SEHNR and CDR2 FQNEAQ (reference sequence). J was trimmed by 8 bases and V by 2 bases; bases with no gene match: 10.

V and J are TRBV3-1 (or the pseudogene TRBV3-2) and TRBJ1-4, with 11 bases fitting TRBD1. The CDR3 has 14 amino acids. The J segment lost 8 bases and the V segment lost 5 bases, leaving 4 bases of the junction unmatched. In germline, CDR1 is LGHDT, CDR2 YNNKEL (reference sequence). CDR3 loop: CASSGQGAREKLFF. CDR3 bases: TGTGCCAGCAGCGGACAGGGGGCCCGGGAAAAACTGTTTTTT.

This clone was recorded once. The chain is built from TRBV4-1 and TRBJ1-2, with 8 bases lining up with TRBD1. The germline V gene encodes CDR1 MGHRA and CDR2 YSYEKL. V gave up 3 bases and J gave up 5 bases; unmatched junction bases: 14. The length of the CDR3 is 17 residues. This chain's CDR3 is CASSHPELRTGRYGYTF. The CDR3, as DNA: TGCGCCAGCAGCCACCCCGAATTGAGGACAGGGAGATATGGCTACACCTTC.

For the CDR3, the DNA is TGTGCCACAACAGGGAATGAGCAGTTCTTC. The encoded protein is CATTGNEQFF. This rearrangement joins TRBV25-1 to TRBJ2-1, with D possibly matching TRBD1 (6 bases). V was clipped by 10 bases and J by 7 bases, with 8 bases between them. The CDR3 covers 10 residues. Germline V gene lookup returns CDR1 MGHDK and CDR2 SYGVNS.